This passage covers 9 T cell receptor beta chains from one sample sequenced in a study of CD8+ T cells in alopecia areata. Reverse transcribed after extraction, RNA yielded cDNA as the sequencing template. The table came from immunoSEQ multiplex PCR; TCRdb's copy has only in-frame clones and leaves some out. The sample lists more than 110,000 clones, 82% occurring once. Treatment specified: oral pan-JAK inhibitor, 5-10 mg twice daily. The input for sequencing was CD8+ T cells sorted from blood, taken at week 4, from a patient treated with tofacitinib. These receptor sequences come from a human donor with alopecia areata.

This clone was seen more than once but under ten times. The V gene is TRBV29-1, the J gene TRBJ2-3; TRBD1 might be the D (5 bases). This CDR3 has 12 residues. Germline loops: CDR1 SQVTM, CDR2 ANQGSEA. Trimming stripped 6 bases from V and 5 bases from J, with 12 bases between. The CDR3 nucleotides are TGCAGCGTACAGGAGAGTGAAGATACGCAGTATTTT. Its translation is CSVQESEDTQYF.

CDR3 DNA: TGTGCCAGCAGTCCCAGGGGATGGGCTGAAGCTTTCTTT. Translated: CASSPRGWAEAFF. The V call is TRBV2, the J call TRBJ1-1, with a possible D match to TRBD1 (6 bases). Trimming left V 5 bases short and J 6 bases short, with 13 bases between. The CDR3 contains 13 residues. The V gene's germline CDR1 is SNHLY and CDR2 FYNNEI.

The J gene is TRBJ2-7, the V gene TRBV4-1, with D uncertain. The V end lost 1 base, the J end lost 2 bases, and 15 bases lay between the germline ends. Germline CDR1 reads MGHRA; CDR2 reads YSYEKL. The CDR3 covers 16 residues. CDR3 in DNA: TGCGCCAGCAGCCAAGGTGATGGCAGGTTAGCCTACGAGCAGTACTTC. Translating gives CASSQGDGRLAYEQYF.

In DNA, the CDR3 is TGTGCCAGCAGCTTCACAGATACGCAGTATTTT. It codes for CASSFTDTQYF. This chain joins TRBV11-2 and TRBJ2-3, with unresolved D. The germline V gene has CDR1 SGHAT and CDR2 FQNNGV. The CDR3 contains 11 residues. Trimming took 3 bases from V and 2 from J, leaving 0 bases between them.

This sequence joins TRBV11-2 and TRBJ2-2, with TRBD2 matching over 9 bases. The length of the CDR3 is 15 residues. V gave up 6 bases and J gave up 4 bases; unmatched junction bases: 6. Germline values: CDR1 SGHAT, CDR2 FQNNGV. The CDR3 nucleotides read TGTGCCAGCAGGTCGACTAGCGGTGGCACCGGGGAGCTGTTTTTT. It specifies CASRSTSGGTGELFF.

V and J are TRBV6-5 and TRBJ2-1, with D possibly being TRBD2 (6 bases). CDR1 MNHEY and CDR2 SVGAGI come from the germline V gene. CDR3 length: 15 residues. V lost 7 bases, J lost 5 bases, and 18 bases lay in between. This CDR3 reads CASTGTPGLNNEQFF. The CDR3 DNA reads as TGTGCCAGCACCGGGACTCCGGGGCTAAACAATGAGCAGTTCTTC.

The V gene is TRBV9, the J gene TRBJ2-5; no reliable D call. V lost 3 bases and J 4 bases, leaving 16 bases between the germline ends. The CDR3 spans 15 residues. Germline V gene sequence: CDR1 SGDLS, CDR2 YYNGEE. The CDR3 here is CASSDPRISGETQYF. The CDR3, as DNA: TGTGCCAGCAGCGACCCGAGAATCTCGGGAGAGACCCAGTACTTC.

The chain carries TRBV7-9 and TRBJ2-7, with D unclear. CDR1 is SEHNR and CDR2 is FQNEAQ in the germline V gene (reference sequence). V gave up 4 bases and J gave up 5 bases, with 12 bases separating them. The length of the CDR3 is 13 residues. The CDR3 region has the DNA TGTGCCAGCAGCTCCGTGACCTCGGACGAGCAGTACTTC. Protein sequence: CASSSVTSDEQYF.

The chain links TRBV10-2 to TRBJ2-7; possibly TRBD2 for D (7 bases). V was pared by 4 bases and J by 6 bases, with 10 bases between. Germline CDR1 is WSHSY and CDR2 is SAAADI. CDR3 length: 12 residues. This chain's CDR3 is CASSVGGREQYF. In DNA, the CDR3 is TGCGCCAGCAGTGTCGGGGGGCGCGAGCAGTACTTC.